This TCR beta chain was retrieved from a study of Ad26.COV2.S vaccination and SARS-CoV-2 variants. The overall study: Intramuscular Ad26.COV2.S at 5x10^10 or 1x10^11 viral particles.

As to treatment: some 20 received Ad26.COV2.S at low or high dose, single or two shots; roughly five received placebo; per-sample allocation not given. Day 63 following the first vaccine or placebo injection was when the samples were taken. Germline-derived CDR1 and CDR2 are SEHNR and FQNEAQ (reference sequence). Trimming at V came to 6 bases and at J to 4 bases, leaving 12 bases not matched to a gene. The CDR3 has 16 amino acids. Clones were sequenced by immunoSEQ multiplex PCR, and TCRdb holds only the in-frame ones, with some missing. The repertoire holds 300,000 to 350,000 clones, with around 85% as singletons.

The V gene is TRBV7-9, the J gene TRBJ2-5, with 9 nucleotides matching TRBD1. This TCR came from a person aged 18 to 65 who received the Ad26.COV2.S COVID-19 vaccine or a placebo. The specimen comprised peripheral blood, sampled in a trial of Ad26.COV2.S vaccine versus placebo. CDR3 nucleotides: TGTGCCAGCAGACCGATCACAGGGGGCGGTTCAGAGACCCAGTACTTC. Translating gives CASRPITGGGSETQYF.